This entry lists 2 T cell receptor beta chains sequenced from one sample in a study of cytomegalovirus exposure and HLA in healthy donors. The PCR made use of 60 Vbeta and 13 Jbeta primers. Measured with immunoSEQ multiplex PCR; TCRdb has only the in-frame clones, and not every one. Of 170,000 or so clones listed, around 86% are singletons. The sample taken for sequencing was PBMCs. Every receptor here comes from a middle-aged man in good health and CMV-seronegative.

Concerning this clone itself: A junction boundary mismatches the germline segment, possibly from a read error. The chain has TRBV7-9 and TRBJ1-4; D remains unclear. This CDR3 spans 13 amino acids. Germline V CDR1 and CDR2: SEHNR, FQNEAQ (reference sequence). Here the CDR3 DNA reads TGTGCCAGCAGCTTACACCCTAAGGAAAAACTGTTTTTT. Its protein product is CASSLHPKEKLFF.

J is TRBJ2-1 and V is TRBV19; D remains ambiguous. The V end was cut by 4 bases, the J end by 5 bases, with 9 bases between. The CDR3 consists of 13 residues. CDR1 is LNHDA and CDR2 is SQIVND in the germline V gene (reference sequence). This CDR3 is CASSTVENNEQFF. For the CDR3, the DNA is TGTGCCAGTAGTACGGTCGAGAACAATGAGCAGTTCTTC.